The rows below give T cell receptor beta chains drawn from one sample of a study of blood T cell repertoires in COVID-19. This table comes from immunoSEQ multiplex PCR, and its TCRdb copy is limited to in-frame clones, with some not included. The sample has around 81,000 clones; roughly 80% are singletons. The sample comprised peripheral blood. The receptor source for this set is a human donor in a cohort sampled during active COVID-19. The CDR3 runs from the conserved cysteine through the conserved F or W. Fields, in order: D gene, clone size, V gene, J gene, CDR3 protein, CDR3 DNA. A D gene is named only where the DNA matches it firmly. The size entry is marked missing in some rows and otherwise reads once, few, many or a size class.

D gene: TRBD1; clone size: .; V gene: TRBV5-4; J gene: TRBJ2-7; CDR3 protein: CASSPRDRNEQYF; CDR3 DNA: TGTGCCAGCAGCCCCCGGGACAGAAACGAGCAGTACTTC
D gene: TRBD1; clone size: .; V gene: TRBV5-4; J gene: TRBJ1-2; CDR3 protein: CASSYPLTRDRGSFTF; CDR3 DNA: TGTGCCAGCAGCTATCCCCTGACCCGGGACAGGGGTAGTTTCACCTTC
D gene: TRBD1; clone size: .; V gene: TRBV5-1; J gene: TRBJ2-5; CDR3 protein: CASSAPGTAKETQYF; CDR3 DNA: TGCGCCAGCAGCGCACCCGGGACAGCCAAAGAGACCCAGTACTTC
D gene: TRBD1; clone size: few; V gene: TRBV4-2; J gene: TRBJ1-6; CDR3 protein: CASSQEPGTGGNSPLHF; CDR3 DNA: TGTGCCAGCAGCCAGGAACCCGGGACAGGGGGTAATTCACCCCTCCACTTT
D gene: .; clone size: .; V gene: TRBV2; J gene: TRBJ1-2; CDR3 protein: CASSEYRTNYGYTF; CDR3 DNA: TGTGCCAGCAGCGAATACAGAACTAACTATGGCTACACCTTC
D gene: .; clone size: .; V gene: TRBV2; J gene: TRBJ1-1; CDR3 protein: CASRGDMRNTEAFF; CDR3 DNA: TGTGCCAGCAGGGGGGACATGCGGAACACTGAAGCTTTCTTT
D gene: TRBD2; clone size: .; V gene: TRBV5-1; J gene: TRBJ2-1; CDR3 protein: CASSLSLAGNNEQFF; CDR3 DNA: TGCGCCAGCAGCTTGAGCCTAGCGGGAAATAATGAGCAGTTCTTC
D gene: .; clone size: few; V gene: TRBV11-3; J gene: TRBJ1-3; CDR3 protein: CASSPGGGSGNTIYF; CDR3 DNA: TGTGCCAGCAGTCCCGGGGGGGGCTCTGGAAACACCATATATTTT
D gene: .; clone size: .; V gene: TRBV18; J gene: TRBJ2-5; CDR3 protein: CASSPQQETQYF; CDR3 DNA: TGTGCCAGCTCACCCCAACAAGAGACCCAGTACTTC
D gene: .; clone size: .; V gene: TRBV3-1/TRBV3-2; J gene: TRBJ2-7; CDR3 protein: CASSQVGWASYEQYF; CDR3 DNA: TGTGCCAGCAGCCAAGTGGGTTGGGCCTCCTACGAGCAGTACTTC
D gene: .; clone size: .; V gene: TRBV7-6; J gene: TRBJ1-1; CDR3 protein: CASSLVAAKNTEAFF; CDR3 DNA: TGTGCCAGCAGCTTAGTGGCGGCTAAGAACACTGAAGCTTTCTTT
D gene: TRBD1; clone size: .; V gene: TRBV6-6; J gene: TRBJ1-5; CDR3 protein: CASSSGTADPPQHF; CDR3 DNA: TGTGCCAGCAGTTCCGGGACAGCGGATCCTCCCCAGCATTTT
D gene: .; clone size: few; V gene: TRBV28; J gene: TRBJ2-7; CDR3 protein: CASSLMSGRLGEQYF; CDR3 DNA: TGTGCCAGCAGTTTAATGTCAGGGCGCCTCGGGGAGCAGTACTTC
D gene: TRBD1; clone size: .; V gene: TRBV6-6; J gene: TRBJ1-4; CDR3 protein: CASSHLRGRVTNEKLFF; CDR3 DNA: TGTGCCAGCAGTCATCTTAGGGGGCGTGTAACTAATGAAAAACTGTTTTTT
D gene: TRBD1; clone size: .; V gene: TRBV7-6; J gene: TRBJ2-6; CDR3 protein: CASSLGTGYSSGANVLTF; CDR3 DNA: TGTGCCAGCAGCTTAGGGACAGGGTACAGCTCTGGGGCCAACGTCCTGACTTTC
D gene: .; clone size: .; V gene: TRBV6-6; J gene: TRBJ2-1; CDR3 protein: CASSYSRVYNEQFF; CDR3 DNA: TGTGCCAGCAGTTACTCGAGGGTCTACAATGAGCAGTTCTTC
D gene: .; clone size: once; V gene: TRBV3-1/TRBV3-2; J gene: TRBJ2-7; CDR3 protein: CASSQDGLYRPYF; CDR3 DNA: TGTGCCAGCAGCCAAGATGGACTTTATCGTCCGTACTTC
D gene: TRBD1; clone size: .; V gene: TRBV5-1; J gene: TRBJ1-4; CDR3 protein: CASSFNRQGTNEKLFF; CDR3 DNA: TGCGCCAGCAGCTTCAACCGACAGGGTACTAATGAAAAACTGTTTTTT
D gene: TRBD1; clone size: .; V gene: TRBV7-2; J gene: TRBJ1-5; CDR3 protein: CASTPQGGNQPQHF; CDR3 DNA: TGTGCCAGCACCCCTCAGGGGGGAAATCAGCCCCAGCATTTT
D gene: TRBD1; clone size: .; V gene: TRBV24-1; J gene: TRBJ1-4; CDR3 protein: CATQGQNNEKLFF; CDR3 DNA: TGTGCCACCCAGGGACAGAATAATGAAAAACTGTTTTTT
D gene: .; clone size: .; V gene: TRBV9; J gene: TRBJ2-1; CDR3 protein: CASSYRGYYEQFF; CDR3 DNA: TGTGCCAGCAGCTACCGGGGGTATTATGAGCAGTTCTTC
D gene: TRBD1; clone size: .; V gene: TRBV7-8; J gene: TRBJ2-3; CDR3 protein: CASSRPGQGIADTQYF; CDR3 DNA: TGTGCCAGCAGCAGACCGGGACAGGGGATCGCAGATACGCAGTATTTT
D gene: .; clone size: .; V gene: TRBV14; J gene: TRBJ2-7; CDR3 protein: CASSRTGVLLYEQYF; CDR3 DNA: TGTGCCAGCAGCAGAACGGGGGTCCTTCTCTACGAGCAGTACTTC
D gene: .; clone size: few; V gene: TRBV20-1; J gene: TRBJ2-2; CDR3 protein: CSASGQSAGGELFF; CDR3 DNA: TGCAGTGCTAGTGGGCAGTCAGCGGGCGGGGAGCTGTTTTTT
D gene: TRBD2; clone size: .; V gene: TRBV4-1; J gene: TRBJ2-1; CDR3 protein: CASSPADLGGNEQFF; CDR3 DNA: TGCGCCAGCAGCCCCGCCGATTTGGGAGGGAATGAGCAGTTCTTC
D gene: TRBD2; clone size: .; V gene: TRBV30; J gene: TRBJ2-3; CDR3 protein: CAWSVAGAVGDTQYF; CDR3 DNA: TGTGCCTGGAGTGTAGCGGGGGCCGTGGGAGATACGCAGTATTTT
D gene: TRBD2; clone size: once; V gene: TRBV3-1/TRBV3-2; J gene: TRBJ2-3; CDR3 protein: CASSQSGGTDTQYF; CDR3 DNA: TGTGCCAGCAGCCAAAGCGGGGGGACAGATACGCAGTATTTT
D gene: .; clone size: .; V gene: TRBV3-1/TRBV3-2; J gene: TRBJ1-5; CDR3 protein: CASSQDVTENQPQHF; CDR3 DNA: TGTGCCAGCAGCCAAGATGTTACAGAAAATCAGCCCCAGCATTTT
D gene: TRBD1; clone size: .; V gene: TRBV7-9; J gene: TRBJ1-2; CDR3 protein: CASSLSGDRGLGGYTF; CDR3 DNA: TGTGCCAGCAGCTTAAGCGGCGACAGGGGGCTCGGTGGCTACACCTTC
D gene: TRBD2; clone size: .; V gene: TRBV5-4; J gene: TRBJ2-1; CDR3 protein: CASSLAFGGAPNEQFF; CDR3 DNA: TGTGCCAGCAGCTTGGCCTTCGGGGGGGCACCCAATGAGCAGTTCTTC
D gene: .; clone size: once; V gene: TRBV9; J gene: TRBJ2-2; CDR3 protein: CASSVDGGWTGELFF; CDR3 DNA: TGTGCCAGCAGCGTAGATGGAGGGTGGACCGGGGAGCTGTTTTTT
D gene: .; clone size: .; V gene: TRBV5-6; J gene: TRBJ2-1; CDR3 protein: CASSYRTWGYNEQFF; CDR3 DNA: TGTGCCAGCAGCTATAGGACATGGGGCTACAATGAGCAGTTCTTC
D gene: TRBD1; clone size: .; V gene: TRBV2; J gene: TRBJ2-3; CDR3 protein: CASSRGGRADTQYF; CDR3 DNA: TGTGCCAGCAGTCGAGGGGGCCGGGCAGATACGCAGTATTTT
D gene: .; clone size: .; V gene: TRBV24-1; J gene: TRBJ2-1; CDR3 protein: CATSDLREQFF; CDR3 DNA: TGTGCCACCAGTGATTTGCGGGAGCAGTTCTTC
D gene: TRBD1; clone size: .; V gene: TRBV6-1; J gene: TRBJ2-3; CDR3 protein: CASSELAGTGGRF; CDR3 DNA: TGTGCCAGCAGTGAACTCGCCGGGACAGGGGGCCGCTTT
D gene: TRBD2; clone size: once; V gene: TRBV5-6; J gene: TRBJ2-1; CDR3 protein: CASSRGLAGGTSYNEQFF; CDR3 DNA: TGTGCCAGCAGCAGGGGACTAGCGGGTGGAACCTCCTACAATGAGCAGTTCTTC
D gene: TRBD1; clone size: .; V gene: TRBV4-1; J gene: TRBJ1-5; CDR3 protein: CASSQGQQGTQPQHF; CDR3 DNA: TGCGCCAGCAGCCAAGGTCAACAGGGGACACAGCCCCAGCATTTT
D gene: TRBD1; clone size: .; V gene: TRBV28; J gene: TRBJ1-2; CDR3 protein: CASRRQGIGGYTF; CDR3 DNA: TGTGCCAGCAGGCGACAGGGGATTGGTGGCTACACCTTC
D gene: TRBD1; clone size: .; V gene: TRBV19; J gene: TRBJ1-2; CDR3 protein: CASTTLEVGTGDYGYTF; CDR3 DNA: TGTGCCAGTACTACTCTGGAAGTCGGGACAGGGGACTATGGCTACACCTTC
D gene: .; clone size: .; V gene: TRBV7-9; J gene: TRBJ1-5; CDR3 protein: CASSHGGNSNQPQHF; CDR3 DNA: TGTGCCAGCAGCCACGGGGGAAATAGCAATCAGCCCCAGCATTTT
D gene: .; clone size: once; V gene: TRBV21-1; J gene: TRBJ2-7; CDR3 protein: CASSKESIASYEQYF; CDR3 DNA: TGTGCCAGCAGCAAAGAGTCGATAGCGAGCTACGAGCAGTACTTC
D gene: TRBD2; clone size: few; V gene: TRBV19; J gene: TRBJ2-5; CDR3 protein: CATTLSGGRGETQYF; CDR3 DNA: TGTGCCACCACGCTTAGCGGGGGACGGGGAGAGACCCAGTACTTC
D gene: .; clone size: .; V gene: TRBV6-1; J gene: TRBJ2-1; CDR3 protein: CASSEGGGSYNEQFF; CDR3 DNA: TGTGCCAGCAGTGAAGGAGGAGGCAGTTACAATGAGCAGTTCTTC
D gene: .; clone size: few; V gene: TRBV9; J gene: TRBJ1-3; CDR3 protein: CASSVEWSSGNTIYF; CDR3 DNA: TGTGCCAGCAGCGTAGAGTGGAGCTCTGGAAACACCATATATTTT
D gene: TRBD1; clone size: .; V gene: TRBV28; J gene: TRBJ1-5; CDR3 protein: CATTPSGQGVGNQPQHF; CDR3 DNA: TGTGCCACCACTCCTTCAGGACAGGGTGTTGGCAATCAGCCCCAGCATTTT
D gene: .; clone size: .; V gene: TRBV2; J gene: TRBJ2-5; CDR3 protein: CASSETAETQYF; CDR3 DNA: TGTGCCAGCAGTGAGACAGCAGAGACCCAGTACTTC
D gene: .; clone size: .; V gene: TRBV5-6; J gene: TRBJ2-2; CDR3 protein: CASSLARGDTGELFF; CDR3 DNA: TGTGCCAGCAGCTTGGCCAGGGGGGACACCGGGGAGCTGTTTTTT
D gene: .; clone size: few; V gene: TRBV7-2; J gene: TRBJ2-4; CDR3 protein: CASSPGWSGDIQYF; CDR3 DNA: TGTGCCAGCAGCCCGGGTTGGAGCGGCGACATTCAGTACTTC
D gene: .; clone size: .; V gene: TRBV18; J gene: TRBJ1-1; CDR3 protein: CASSPPGANTEAFF; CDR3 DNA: TGTGCCAGCTCACCGCCGGGAGCCAACACTGAAGCTTTCTTT
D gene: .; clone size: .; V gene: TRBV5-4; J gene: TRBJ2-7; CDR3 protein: CASSSRNRGYEQYF; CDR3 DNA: TGTGCCAGCAGCTCCCGGAATAGGGGCTACGAGCAGTACTTC
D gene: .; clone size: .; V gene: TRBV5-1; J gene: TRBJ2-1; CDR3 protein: CASSRQDNEQFF; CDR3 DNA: TGCGCCAGCAGCCGCCAGGACAATGAGCAGTTCTTC
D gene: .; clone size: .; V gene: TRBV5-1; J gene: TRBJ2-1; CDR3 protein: CASSLGGAGSYNEQFF; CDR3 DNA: TGCGCCAGCAGTCTCGGGGGTGCCGGATCCTACAATGAGCAGTTCTTC
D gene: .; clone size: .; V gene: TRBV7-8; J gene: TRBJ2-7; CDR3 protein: CASSTRQQSYEQYF; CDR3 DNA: TGTGCCAGCAGCACACGACAGCAGTCCTACGAGCAGTACTTC
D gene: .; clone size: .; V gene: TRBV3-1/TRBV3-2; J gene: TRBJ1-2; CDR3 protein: CASSQELGGVGYGYTF; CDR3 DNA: TGTGCCAGCAGCCAAGAGTTAGGAGGAGTCGGCTATGGCTACACCTTC
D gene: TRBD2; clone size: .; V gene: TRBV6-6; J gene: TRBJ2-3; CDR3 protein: CASSLAGGWTDTQYF; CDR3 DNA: TGTGCCAGCAGTCTAGCGGGGGGGTGGACAGATACGCAGTATTTT
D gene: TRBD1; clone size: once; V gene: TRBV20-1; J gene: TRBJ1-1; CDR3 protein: CSASGTGGTEAFF; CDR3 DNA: TGCAGTGCTAGTGGGACAGGGGGCACTGAAGCTTTCTTT
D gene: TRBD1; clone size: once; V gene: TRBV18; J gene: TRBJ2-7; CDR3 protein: CASSPSGQGAYEQYF; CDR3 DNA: TGTGCCAGCTCACCTTCGGGACAGGGGGCCTACGAGCAGTACTTC